These 11 T cell receptor beta chains were all obtained from the same sample, sequenced in a study of regulatory T cells in long-lasting Graves disease. To make TCR beta libraries, researchers used iRepertoire HTBI primers and Arm-PCR of CDR3 regions. Via MiXCR, TCRdb re-called the multiplex PCR reads, giving one row per CDR3 protein. The sample has about 620,000 distinct CDR3 sequences, around 17% seen once. As to time point: newly diagnosed GD, antithyroid drugs for less than 3 months. Extracted PBMC RNA gave rise to the TCR library. These data also formed part of another study, on T cells in Graves' hyperthyroidism and ophthalmopathy.

Material: peripheral blood mononuclear cells (PBMCs), obtained at new diagnosis, from a patient treated with antithyroid drugs. Receptors originate from a woman aged 25 to 45 with Graves disease.

This chain joins TRBV4-1 and TRBJ1-2, with D tentatively TRBD1 (6 bases). CDR3 size: 13 residues. Trimming took 0 bases from V and 8 from J, leaving 10 bases between them. The V gene's germline CDR1 is MGHRA and CDR2 YSYEKL. The CDR3 here is CASSQDPRGGYTF. CDR3 nucleotide sequence: TGCGCCAGCAGCCAAGATCCCAGGGGAGGCTACACCTTC.

The chain uses TRBV30 and TRBJ2-7; 7 bases agree with TRBD2. The germline CDR1 and CDR2 sequences are GTSNPN and SVGIG (reference sequence). J was trimmed by 5 bases and V by 5 bases; bases with no gene match: 6. The CDR3 consists of 12 residues. DNA for the CDR3: TGTGCCTGGGATACCGGGACTAACGAGCAGTACTTC. Protein: CAWDTGTNEQYF.

This clonotype occurred many times. The chain has TRBV7-9 and TRBJ1-5; TRBD1 matches at 9 bases. The length of the CDR3 is 16 residues. V gave up 4 bases and J gave up 3 bases; unmatched junction bases: 7. Germline CDR1 and CDR2: SEHNR and FQNEAQ (reference sequence). The DNA for the CDR3 is TGTGCCAGCAGCTCATCGACAGGGGGGAACAATCAGCCCCAGCATTTT. Protein: CASSSSTGGNNQPQHF.

This clonotype turned up a few times. A much larger clone lies a single base off, so this may be a read error. V is TRBV5-1 and J is TRBJ2-7; 7 bases agree with TRBD1. The CDR3 sequence is 13 residues long. J gave up 5 bases and V 1 base, and 3 bases lay outside the gene matches. In germline, CDR1 is SGHRS, CDR2 YFSETQ. The CDR3 region has the DNA TGCGCCAGCAGCTTGACAGGGGACCACGAGCAGTACTTC. Translated: CASSLTGDHEQYF.

This clonotype occurred a few times. The rearrangement links TRBV6-4 to TRBJ2-2; 7 positions agree with TRBD2. Germline values: CDR1 MRHNA, CDR2 SNTAGT. The CDR3 contains 13 residues. With V trimmed by 2 bases and J by 6 bases, 0 bases remained unmatched. The CDR3 bases are TGTGCCAGCAGTGACGGGAGGGCCGGGGAGCTGTTTTTT. Protein sequence: CASSDGRAGELFF.

A remark on this clonotype: Given a much more abundant clone one base away, this may be a read error. V usage is TRBV27 and J usage is TRBJ1-2; D not certain. Germline CDR1 MNHEY, CDR2 SMNVEV (reference sequence). The CDR3 sequence is 14 residues long. Trimming removed 0 bases at V and 8 bases at J, with 13 bases between. The CDR3 is CASSLSIAGLGYTF. DNA of the CDR3: TGTGCCAGCAGTTTATCGATAGCAGGTTTGGGCTACACCTTC.

This clonotype was observed at least ten times. Its ends do not fully match the called genes, so a read error is possible. The rearrangement links TRBV7-7 to TRBJ1-4; 9 nucleotides line up with TRBD1. The CDR3 spans 15 residues. CDR1 is SSHAT, CDR2 FNYEAQ, per germline (reference sequence). The DNA of the CDR3 is TGTGCTAGCAGCTTAAACAGGGGGCGAAATGAAAAACTGTTTTTT. Protein sequence: CASSLNRGRNEKLFF.

The chain carries TRBV27 and TRBJ1-2; TRBD1 agrees at 10 bases. The ends lost 6 bases at V and 1 base at J; junction bases unmatched: 5. This CDR3 has 15 residues. Germline CDR1 reads MNHEY; CDR2 reads SMNVEV (reference sequence). DNA of the CDR3: TGTGCCAGCAGCCTGACAGGGGGCTATAACTATGGCTACACCTTC. It specifies CASSLTGGYNYGYTF.

This clonotype occurred many times. CDR3 DNA: TGTGCCAGCAGTTATCAAGGGGGATACAATGAGCAGTTCTTC. Protein: CASSYQGGYNEQFF. The genes are TRBV28 and TRBJ2-1; D may be TRBD1 (6 bases). Germline values: CDR1 MDHEN, CDR2 SYDVKM. The CDR3 is made up of 14 amino acids. V lost 4 bases and J lost 4, with 11 bases in between.

At least ten counts were recorded for this clonotype. J is TRBJ2-2 and V is TRBV12-3 or TRBV12-4; possibly TRBD1 or TRBD2 for D (5 bases each). V lost 7 bases and J lost 0, with 15 bases in between. The CDR3 is made up of 16 amino acids. The CDR3 nucleotides are TGTGCCAGCATCGCGAGGGGTTTTTCGAACACCGGGGAGCTGTTTTTT. As protein: CASIARGFSNTGELFF.

V is TRBV5-1 and J is TRBJ2-7, with 14 bases matching TRBD2. From germline, CDR1 is SGHRS and CDR2 YFSETQ. After removal of 1 base from V and 1 base from J, the junction contained 7 bases not matched to a gene. CDR3 size: 18 residues. The CDR3 sequence is CASSLWGGLAGASYEQYF. The CDR3 region has the DNA TGCGCCAGCAGCTTGTGGGGGGGACTAGCGGGAGCTTCCTACGAGCAGTACTTC.